One and the same sample provided the 30 T cell receptor beta chains below, sequenced in a study of identical twins' blood T cells. MiXCR was run by TCRdb on the 5' RACE reads, yielding one entry per CDR3 protein. The sample gives roughly 380,000 distinct CDR3 sequences, over 25% of which show up once; roughly 6.1% is in the top ten. What was sequenced was PBMCs. Receptors originate from a woman between 18 and 49 years old in good health.

A few counts support this clonotype. CDR3 protein: CASSQERTSGGTDTQYF. CDR3 DNA sequence: TGCGCCAGCAGCCAAGAAAGGACTAGCGGGGGCACAGATACGCAGTATTTT. The chain joins TRBV4-1 to TRBJ2-3, with 12 bases matching TRBD2. The germline V gene has CDR1 MGHRA and CDR2 YSYEKL. CDR3 length: 17 residues. J lost 1 base, V lost 0 bases, and 2 bases had no gene match.

V is TRBV24-1 and J is TRBJ2-1; a weak D match, TRBD1 (6 bases). Germline V gene sequence: CDR1 KGHDR, CDR2 SFDVKD. The ends were cut back, 9 bases at V and 5 bases at J, with 10 bases in the middle. The CDR3 is 12 residues long. In DNA form, the CDR3 reads TGTGCCACCGGACAGACGGACAATGAGCAGTTCTTC. Protein sequence: CATGQTDNEQFF.

This sequence joins TRBV7-8 and TRBJ2-7, with D possibly TRBD1 on 6 matching bases. Germline values: CDR1 SGHVS, CDR2 FQNEAQ. The CDR3 runs to 13 residues. Between the trimmed V and J ends, which lost 0 bases and 7 bases, there was a span of 10 bases. In DNA, the CDR3 is TGTGCCAGCAGCTTAGCAACAGGGCCGGAGCAGTACTTC. Protein product: CASSLATGPEQYF.

This clonotype occurred many times. The chain uses TRBV11-3 and TRBJ2-3; 9 bases are a match to TRBD2. V shed 1 base and J 2 bases; nucleotides not matched to a gene: 7. CDR1 is SGHNT, CDR2 YENEEA, per germline. This CDR3 is 17 amino acids long. In DNA, the CDR3 is TGTGCCAGCAGCTTAGGAGTAGCGGGGGCCTACACAGATACGCAGTATTTT. Residues: CASSLGVAGAYTDTQYF. Looking up the rest from reference TRBV11-3 and TRBJ2-3 gives the full variable domain: EAGVVQSPRYKIIEKKQPVAFWCNPISGHNTLYWYLQNLGQGPELLIRYENEEAVDDSQLPKDRFSAERLKGVDSTLKIQPAELGDSAVYLCASSLGVAGAYTDTQYFGPGTRLTVL.

V gene TRBV7-9 combines with J gene TRBJ1-1; D uncertain. V gave up 1 base and J gave up 0 bases, with 6 bases separating them. Germline CDR1 reads SEHNR; CDR2 reads FQNEAQ (reference sequence). This CDR3 is 14 amino acids long. CDR3 protein: CASSLDMLNTEAFF. CDR3 DNA sequence: TGTGCCAGCAGCTTAGATATGCTGAACACTGAAGCTTTCTTT.

This sequence joins TRBV20-1 and TRBJ1-2; the D is unclear. The length of the CDR3 is 11 residues. From germline, CDR1 is DFQATT and CDR2 SNEGSKA (reference sequence). Trimming took off 2 bases at V and 7 bases at J, with 8 bases between the two ends. The CDR3 bases are TGCAGTGCTAGATCCGTGGCTGGCTACACCTTC. It yields the protein CSARSVAGYTF.

In this sample, this clonotype turned up many times. This chain links TRBV20-1 with TRBJ1-4; D may be TRBD1 (5 bases). This CDR3 comprises 15 residues. Trimming cost V 0 bases and J 8 bases, with 16 bases left between them. From germline, CDR1 is DFQATT and CDR2 SNEGSKA (reference sequence). Here the CDR3 reads CSARDSGEGFEKLFF. CDR3 nucleotides: TGCAGTGCTAGAGATTCGGGGGAAGGGTTCGAAAAACTGTTTTTT.

This clonotype was found many times. The chain carries TRBV12-3 or TRBV12-4 and TRBJ2-1; 14 bases are a match to TRBD2. This CDR3 comprises 18 residues. The J segment lost 1 base and the V segment lost 6 bases, leaving 8 bases of the junction unmatched. The CDR3 protein is CASRYGTSGRVSYNEQFF. CDR3 DNA sequence: TGTGCCAGCAGATATGGGACTAGCGGGAGAGTATCCTACAATGAGCAGTTCTTC.

CDR3 in amino acids: CASSQMAGIGYTF. The CDR3 nucleotides are TGTGCCAGCAGCCAAATGGCAGGGATAGGCTACACCTTC. This chain uses TRBV14 with TRBJ1-2; D is possibly TRBD1 (5 bases). V gave up 2 bases and J gave up 8 bases, with 12 bases separating them. CDR1 and CDR2 from the germline V gene are SGHDN and FVKESK. The CDR3 has 13 amino acids.

J is TRBJ1-6 and V is TRBV4-1; perhaps TRBD1 as D (6 bases). Per germline, CDR1 MGHRA and CDR2 YSYEKL. The CDR3 length is 14 residues. V lost 4 bases to trimming and J lost 13 bases, with 17 bases between them. CDR3: CASSPATGVIPLHF. The CDR3 coding sequence is TGCGCCAGCAGCCCGGCGACAGGCGTTATTCCCCTCCACTTT.

This clonotype was counted only a few times. V gene TRBV6-2 or TRBV6-3 combines with J gene TRBJ1-1; tentative D call: TRBD1 (5 bases). In germline, CDR1 is MNHEY, CDR2 SVGEGT. The length of the CDR3 is 16 residues. Trimming shortened V by 2 bases and J by 3 bases, and 16 bases separated the two germline ends. CDR3 sequence reads: CASSYGSPLGDTEAFF. CDR3 bases: TGTGCCAGCAGTTACGGGTCTCCCCTAGGGGACACTGAAGCTTTCTTT.

The V and J genes are TRBV19 and TRBJ1-1, with TRBD1 matching over 10 bases. J gave up 7 bases and V 7 bases, and 6 bases lay outside the gene matches. The CDR3 length is 13 residues. Germline lookup yields CDR1 LNHDA and CDR2 SQIVND (reference sequence). In DNA form, the CDR3 reads TGTGCCAGTACTTATGGGGACAGGGGTGAAGCTTTCTTT. Encoded protein: CASTYGDRGEAFF.

This clonotype has a handful of counts. The chain combines TRBV5-1 with TRBJ2-3, with unresolved D. Germline CDR1 SGHRS, CDR2 YFSETQ. V shed 0 bases and J shed 3 bases, with 8 bases lying between them. The CDR3 has 14 amino acids. This CDR3 reads CASSLVDETDTQYF. CDR3 DNA: TGCGCCAGCAGCTTGGTTGACGAAACAGATACGCAGTATTTT.

This clonotype was detected a few times. The chain couples TRBV12-3 or TRBV12-4 to TRBJ2-3; D gene ambiguous. This CDR3 contains 15 residues. Trimming removed 3 bases at V and 3 bases at J, with 13 bases between. The CDR3 bases are TGTGCCAGCAGTTTTCCGGGTGCCTCGACAGATACGCAGTATTTT. Translating gives CASSFPGASTDTQYF.

Turning to this clonotype: This may arise from a read error, as a much more abundant clone is one base away. The chain has TRBV7-9 and TRBJ2-2, with no clear D. The CDR3 is 12 amino acids. The germline V gene has CDR1 SEHNR and CDR2 FQNEAQ (reference sequence). The chain's CDR3 is CAGSFDTGELFF. DNA of the CDR3: TGTGCCGGCAGCTTCGACACCGGGGAGCTGTTTTTT.

This clonotype was seen more than once but under ten times. The rearrangement links TRBV9 to TRBJ2-2; maybe TRBD2 (6 bases). Trimming removed 2 bases at V and 7 bases at J, with 15 bases between. The CDR3 has 15 residues. CDR1 is SGDLS, CDR2 YYNGEE, per germline. The CDR3 DNA reads as TGTGCCAGCAGCGTTCAAGGACTAACGAACGGGGAGCTGTTTTTT. It codes for CASSVQGLTNGELFF.

This clonotype was found a few times. The chain is built from TRBV4-1 and TRBJ1-2; no clear D. Trimming cost V 0 bases and J 2 bases, with 10 bases left between them. CDR3 length: 15 amino acids. Germline CDR1 MGHRA, CDR2 YSYEKL. CDR3 DNA sequence: TGCGCCAGCAGCCAAGATGAACACCAAAACTATGGCTACACCTTC. Amino acid sequence: CASSQDEHQNYGYTF.

This clonotype has a handful of counts. The chain carries TRBV4-1 and TRBJ1-5; possible D gene TRBD1, 5 bases. V lost 1 base and J 1 base, leaving 8 bases between the germline ends. The germline V gene encodes CDR1 MGHRA and CDR2 YSYEKL. The CDR3 contains 15 residues. The CDR3 here is CASSQVQGSNQPQHF. The CDR3 DNA follows: TGCGCCAGCAGCCAAGTTCAGGGAAGCAATCAGCCCCAGCATTTT.

This chain connects TRBV7-9 to TRBJ1-1, with D uncertain. From germline, CDR1 is SEHNR and CDR2 FQNEAQ (reference sequence). The ends were cut back, 4 bases at V and 0 bases at J, with 12 bases in the middle. The CDR3 covers 15 residues. CDR3 DNA: TGTGCCAGCAGCTCAGGAGGGTCGATGAACACTGAAGCTTTCTTT. Encoded protein: CASSSGGSMNTEAFF.

The gene calls are TRBV10-2 and TRBJ1-4; D is uncertain. V was pared by 8 bases and J by 8 bases, with 6 bases between. The CDR3 spans 10 residues. The germline V gene encodes CDR1 WSHSY and CDR2 SAAADI. The CDR3 DNA reads as TGCGCCAGCCTGGGGGAAAAACTGTTTTTT. Translating it yields CASLGEKLFF.

This clonotype was found a few times. The CDR3 coding sequence is TGCGCCAGCAGCCGGCACAATGAAGCTTTCTTT. Protein sequence: CASSRHNEAFF. The genes are TRBV4-3 and TRBJ1-1, with D hard to call. Germline V CDR1 and CDR2: LGHNA, YSLEER. V lost 4 bases and J lost 7, with 7 bases in between. The CDR3 loop spans 11 amino acids.

The chain joins TRBV5-1 to TRBJ2-3, with 10 positions matching TRBD2. With 3 bases clipped from V and 7 bases from J, the junction kept 5 bases outside the gene matches. The CDR3 spans 14 residues. Per germline, CDR1 SGHRS and CDR2 YFSETQ. CDR3 residues: CASSSLLAGNTQYF. CDR3 coding DNA: TGCGCCAGCAGCTCCCTACTAGCGGGGAATACGCAGTATTTT.

The V call is TRBV3-1, the J call TRBJ2-2, with a weak D call TRBD1 (5 bases). Trimming took 6 bases from V and 4 from J, leaving 12 bases between them. Germline CDR1 is LGHDT and CDR2 is YNNKEL (reference sequence). CDR3 length: 14 amino acids. The CDR3 sequence: CASRNGHCTGELFF. The CDR3 DNA follows: TGTGCCAGCAGAAACGGACACTGCACCGGGGAGCTGTTTTTT.

The chain combines TRBV30 with TRBJ1-4, with D maybe TRBD1 (5 bases). Trimming removed 8 bases from V and 3 bases from J, with 13 bases in between. CDR3 length: 13 amino acids. Germline V CDR1 and CDR2: GTSNPN, SVGIG (reference sequence). The CDR3 nucleotides are TGTGCCGGGACCGGGGCGTCTAATGAAAAACTGTTTTTT. Residues: CAGTGASNEKLFF. Full variable domain (missing parts from reference TRBV30 and TRBJ1-4): SQTIHQWPATLVQPVGSPLSLECTVEGTSNPNLYWYRQAAGRGLQLLFYSVGIGQISSEVPQNLSASRPQDRQFILSSKKLLLSDSGFYLCAGTGASNEKLFFGSGTQLSVL.

The chain carries TRBV20-1 and TRBJ2-7; D is unclear. Germline V CDR1 and CDR2: DFQATT, SNEGSKA (reference sequence). Between the trimmed V and J ends, which lost 3 bases and 7 bases, there was a span of 19 bases. CDR3 length equals 14 residues. Here the CDR3 reads CSARPGTDIWEQYF. In DNA form, the CDR3 reads TGCAGTGCTAGGCCAGGAACCGACATCTGGGAGCAGTACTTC.

This clonotype was counted at least ten times. V gene TRBV7-2 combines with J gene TRBJ1-4, with TRBD1 identical over 7 bases. The germline V gene encodes CDR1 SGHTA and CDR2 FQGNSA. V was pared by 7 bases and J by 5 bases, with 7 bases of the junction left unmatched. This CDR3 has 14 residues. The CDR3 protein is CASTDGTANEKLFF. The CDR3 DNA is TGTGCCAGCACTGACGGGACAGCGAATGAAAAACTGTTTTTT.

Note on this clonotype: At one end, the junction sequence differs from germline, possibly due to a read error. The chain recombines TRBV20-1 with TRBJ1-4, with a possible D match to TRBD1 (6 bases). This CDR3 has 9 residues. From germline, CDR1 is DFQATT and CDR2 SNEGSKA (reference sequence). The CDR3 coding sequence is TGCAGTGCCACCGGACAGATCATTTTT. It is translated as CSATGQIIF.

In this sample, this clonotype turned up a few times. The chain employs TRBV19 and TRBJ2-3, with a weak D call TRBD2 (5 bases). CDR1 and CDR2 from the germline V gene are LNHDA and SQIVND (reference sequence). This CDR3 comprises 14 residues. Between the trimmed V and J ends, which lost 5 bases and 2 bases, there was a span of 11 bases. The CDR3 DNA sequence: TGTGCCAGTAGTCGGAGGCAGATCACAGATACGCAGTATTTT. Protein sequence: CASSRRQITDTQYF.

This clonotype has at least ten counts. This sequence joins TRBV10-1 and TRBJ1-5; D is possibly TRBD1 (5 bases). Germline-derived CDR1 and CDR2 are WNHNN and SYGVQD (reference sequence). V was cut by 9 bases and J by 4 bases, with 16 bases left in between. The CDR3 extends over 14 amino acids. The CDR3 loop reads CASIQEGSNQPQHF. The CDR3 region has the DNA TGCGCCAGTATACAGGAGGGATCGAATCAGCCCCAGCATTTT.

This clonotype was found many times. The gene calls are TRBV12-3 or TRBV12-4 and TRBJ1-1, with 7 bases matching TRBD1. V dropped 6 bases and J dropped 7; count of bases not matched to a gene: 5. The CDR3 totals 12 residues. The CDR3 DNA sequence: TGTGCCAGCAGATATAACAGGGGTGAAGCTTTCTTT. It translates to CASRYNRGEAFF.